This TCR beta chain was identified during a study of vaccination effects on CD4 cells after COVID-19. Study-level information: Samples that were drawn after vaccination came a median of 72 days after the second dose.

This clone occurred a few times. Its antigen is undetermined. The data were produced by immunoSEQ multiplex PCR, yet TCRdb's version contains in-frame clones alone and is incomplete. The sample contains tens of thousands of clones, roughly 75% of which appear only once. Around day 10 of culture, CD4+ T cells were separated out. All participants had two doses of either the BNT162b2 or mRNA-1273 vaccine. The authors exchanged half the medium for IL-2 medium on days 3 and 7. The source of this sequence is a human donor who received a COVID-19 vaccine. The sample here was CD4+ T cells from PBMCs cultured without peptide, taken after COVID-19 vaccination.

The CDR3 loop reads CASSLTKRQPQHF. In DNA form, the CDR3 reads TGTGCCAGCAGCTTAACTAAGCGGCAGCCCCAGCATTTT. The chain has TRBV7-8 and TRBJ1-5; D unclear. V shed 2 bases and J shed 7 bases, with 9 bases lying between them. Germline CDR1 is SGHVS and CDR2 is FQNEAQ. The CDR3 sequence is 13 residues long.